This T cell receptor beta chain is from a study of siplizumab effects on memory and regulatory T cells. TCRdb keeps only in-frame clones here, not all; method: immunoSEQ multiplex PCR. This table holds tens of thousands of clones, around 95% found once. Trimming pared 1 base from V and 5 bases from J, leaving 14 bases between. The CDR3 is 15 residues long. Per germline, CDR1 LNHDA and CDR2 SQIVND (reference sequence). The chain uses TRBV19 and TRBJ2-5; possibly TRBD2 for D (6 bases). This clonotype originated in a human donor in good health. The sample consisted of CD8+ T cells sorted from blood. CDR3 coding DNA: TGTGCCAGTAGTATAGTTCGGAGAGGAGGGGAGACCCAGTACTTC. It is translated as CASSIVRRGGETQYF.